The text below deals with one TCR beta chain. Assay: immunoSEQ multiplex PCR; the TCRdb copy retains only in-frame clones and omits some. The sample includes fewer than 650,000 clones, 85% to 90% of them seen just once. This entry comes from a study of blood T cell repertoires in COVID-19. V was pared by 0 bases and J by 1 base, with 6 bases between. Germline CDR1 is SGHTA and CDR2 is FQGNSA. There are 14 residues in the CDR3. V usage is TRBV7-2 and J usage is TRBJ1-1, with D possibly being TRBD1 (5 bases). The material sequenced was peripheral blood. The source of this sequence is a woman between 45 and 60 years old with COVID-19, enrolled during active disease. CDR3 bases: TGTGCCAGCAGCTTAGCTGACAGGAACACTGAAGCTTTCTTT. Translated: CASSLADRNTEAFF.